Following are 22 T cell receptor beta chains from one sample sequenced in a study of blood T cell repertoires in COVID-19. Clones were read by immunoSEQ multiplex PCR, and TCRdb kept only the in-frame ones, dropping some. Of about 140,000 clones listed, about 90% were seen once; the top ten hold about 10%. Sequencing input: peripheral blood. The receptors come from a man aged 50 or older with active or convalescent COVID-19.

V and J are TRBV6-5 and TRBJ1-2; D is undetermined. This CDR3 comprises 15 residues. V was clipped by 0 bases and J by 8 bases, with 16 bases between them. Germline V gene data show CDR1 as MNHEY and CDR2 as SVGAGI. Here the CDR3 DNA reads TGTGCCAGCAGTTACTCGATAGAGTTGGTTTCGGGCTACACCTTC. It encodes CASSYSIELVSGYTF.

The genes are TRBV6-5 and TRBJ2-2; 8 bases are a match to TRBD1. J lost 3 bases, V lost 10 bases, and 4 bases had no gene match. Germline loops: CDR1 MNHEY, CDR2 SVGAGI. CDR3 length equals 13 residues. The CDR3 loop reads CATKTGDTGELFF. In nucleotides, the CDR3 is TGTGCCACCAAGACAGGGGACACCGGGGAGCTGTTTTTT.

The rearrangement links TRBV3-1 (or the pseudogene TRBV3-2) to TRBJ2-7, with TRBD1 matching 10 bases. This CDR3 spans 14 amino acids. Trimming at V came to 4 bases and at J to 6 bases, leaving 6 bases not matched to a gene. CDR1 is LGHDT, CDR2 YNNKEL, per germline (reference sequence). The CDR3 DNA reads as TGTGCCAGCAGCCCAGACAGGGGGCGCACCGAGCAGTACTTC. It encodes CASSPDRGRTEQYF.

The chain joins TRBV7-3 to TRBJ2-6, with TRBD1 as a possible D gene (6 bases). V was pared by 5 bases and J by 0 bases, with 11 bases between. Germline values: CDR1 SGHTA, CDR2 FQGTGA. CDR3 length: 16 residues. The chain's CDR3 is CASSGQTSSGANVLTF. The CDR3 DNA is TGTGCCAGCAGCGGACAGACCAGCTCTGGGGCCAACGTCCTGACTTTC.

This sequence joins TRBV6-5 and TRBJ1-4; possibly TRBD1 for D (5 bases). Germline V gives CDR1 MNHEY, CDR2 SVGAGI. Trimming removed 6 bases from V and 8 bases from J, with 10 bases in between. The CDR3 is made up of 12 amino acids. The CDR3 DNA is TGTGCCAGCAGCAGGGCTGACGAAAAACTGTTTTTT. Translation gives CASSRADEKLFF.

V and J are TRBV30 and TRBJ1-1; 8 bases are a match to TRBD1. The V and J ends lost 2 bases and 4 bases, in that order; junction bases with no gene match: 9. Germline V gene lookup returns CDR1 GTSNPN and CDR2 SVGIG (reference sequence). The CDR3 runs 15 residues. The CDR3 reads CAWSQGAGRSTEAFF. CDR3 nucleotide sequence: TGTGCCTGGAGTCAGGGGGCCGGGAGAAGCACTGAAGCTTTCTTT.

Points on this clone: A read error may produce the germline difference seen at one junction end. The gene calls are TRBV7-7 and TRBJ2-5; 11 positions match TRBD2. CDR1 and CDR2 (germline): SSHAT, FNYEAQ (reference sequence). This CDR3 has 15 amino acids. The CDR3 bases are TGTGCTAGCAGCTTAGCGGGGGGGGACCAAGAGACCCAGTACTTC. This codes for CASSLAGGDQETQYF.

This chain connects TRBV6-6 to TRBJ1-5, with D hard to call. Deletions cut 6 bases from V and 6 bases from J, with 9 bases between. CDR3 length equals 12 residues. The germline CDR1 and CDR2 sequences are MNHNY and SVGAGI (reference sequence). The CDR3 bases are TGTGCCAGCAGCCAAGAGGGTCAGCCCCAGCATTTT. This gives the protein CASSQEGQPQHF.

The chain has TRBV6-5 and TRBJ2-7; 9 bases are shared with TRBD2. This CDR3 is built from 13 residues. Germline V CDR1 and CDR2: MNHEY, SVGAGI. V was clipped by 9 bases and J by 0 bases; unmatched bases: 3. In DNA, the CDR3 is TGTGCCAGTTCTAGCGGGGACTCCTACGAGCAGTACTTC. Encoded protein: CASSSGDSYEQYF.

This clone occurred once. The V gene is TRBV27, the J gene TRBJ1-4; 8 bases line up with TRBD1. V gave up 5 bases and J gave up 2 bases; unmatched junction bases: 4. The CDR3 has 15 amino acids. CDR1 is MNHEY and CDR2 is SMNVEV in the germline V gene (reference sequence). The CDR3 loop reads CASSLRTGTNEKLFF. The CDR3 DNA reads TGTGCCAGCAGTCTCCGGACAGGGACTAATGAAAAACTGTTTTTT.

V and J are TRBV12-3 or TRBV12-4 and TRBJ1-1; D unresolved. Trimming removed 3 bases from V and 5 bases from J, with 10 bases in between. The CDR3 runs to 13 residues. CDR3 loop: CASSFGSRTEAFF. CDR3 coding DNA: TGTGCCAGCAGTTTTGGGAGCCGGACTGAAGCTTTCTTT.

V gene TRBV27 combines with J gene TRBJ2-1; 12 nucleotides line up with TRBD2. The germline gives CDR1 MNHEY, CDR2 SMNVEV (reference sequence). There are 15 residues in the CDR3. J gave up 7 bases and V 6 bases, and 7 bases lay outside the gene matches. The CDR3 sequence: CASRLAGGLRNEQFF. For the CDR3, the DNA is TGTGCCAGCAGACTAGCGGGAGGCCTTAGGAATGAGCAGTTCTTC.

In the case of this clone: The junction and the germline gene differ at one end; a read error may be behind it. V usage is TRBV7-9 and J usage is TRBJ2-5; possibly TRBD1 for D (6 bases). Germline assignment: CDR1 SEHNR and CDR2 FQNEAQ (reference sequence). This CDR3 comprises 13 residues. The CDR3 nucleotides are TGTGCCAGCATCTTAGCAGGGGCAGAGACCCAGTACTTC. Translation: CASILAGAETQYF.

This CDR3 is CASGKGGRSQPQHF. DNA for the CDR3: TGTGCCAGCGGGAAAGGGGGCAGAAGTCAGCCCCAGCATTTT. The rearrangement links TRBV2 to TRBJ1-5; 7 bases are a match to TRBD1. Per the germline V gene, CDR1 is SNHLY and CDR2 is FYNNEI. Trimming took 8 bases from V and 6 from J; bases not matched to a gene: 10. The CDR3 length is 14 residues.

V gene TRBV5-4 combines with J gene TRBJ2-1; tentative D call: TRBD1 (6 bases). Germline V gives CDR1 SGHNT, CDR2 YYREEE (reference sequence). Deletions cut 4 bases from V and 9 bases from J, with 20 bases between. CDR3 length equals 15 residues. The CDR3 reads CASSQGGRGSGEQFF. In nucleotides, the CDR3 is TGTGCCAGCAGCCAAGGAGGCAGGGGTTCGGGTGAGCAGTTCTTC.

The chain employs TRBV18 and TRBJ2-7, with 7 bases that match TRBD1. Trimming removed 0 bases from V and 2 bases from J; junction bases left unmatched: 4. The CDR3 has 15 amino acids. Germline V gene data show CDR1 as KGHSH and CDR2 as LQKENI. The CDR3 bases are TGTGCCAGCTCACCACCGGGACAGAGAGCCTACGAGCAGTACTTC. It translates to CASSPPGQRAYEQYF.

The chain joins TRBV28 to TRBJ2-7, with D unresolved. CDR3 length: 13 residues. The ends were cut back, 2 bases at V and 2 bases at J, with 7 bases in the middle. Germline V lookup: CDR1 MDHEN, CDR2 SYDVKM. The CDR3 nucleotides read TGTGCCAGCAGTTTAGGAGTACCCTACGAGCAGTACTTC. This encodes CASSLGVPYEQYF.

J is TRBJ2-7 and V is TRBV10-2; TRBD1 aligns across 10 bases. The trim removed 6 bases at V and 4 bases at J, leaving 3 bases unmatched. Germline CDR1 and CDR2: WSHSY and SAAADI. CDR3 length: 13 amino acids. CDR3 sequence reads: CASRGTGAYEQYF. CDR3 DNA sequence: TGCGCCAGCAGGGGGACAGGGGCTTACGAGCAGTACTTC.

This clone came up a few times. This rearrangement joins TRBV11-1 to TRBJ2-7, with TRBD2 matching 10 bases. The CDR3 is made up of 14 amino acids. Germline-derived CDR1 and CDR2 are SGHAT and FQDESV (reference sequence). After removal of 4 bases from V and 7 bases from J, the junction contained 7 bases not matched to a gene. In DNA, the CDR3 is TGTGCCAGCAGCTCTAGCGGGAGCGCACGTGAGCAGTACTTC. It encodes CASSSSGSAREQYF.

The CDR3 nucleotides read TGTGCCAGCAGCTTAGCAGGGGGCGCCTACAATGAGCAGTTCTTC. This translates into CASSLAGGAYNEQFF. This chain links TRBV11-1 with TRBJ2-1; 7 bases agree with TRBD1. Germline CDR1 is SGHAT and CDR2 is FQDESV (reference sequence). Trimming cost V 0 bases and J 2 bases; bases outside gene matches: 1. The CDR3 is 15 residues long.

This chain links TRBV6-5 with TRBJ2-3; the D is unclear. This CDR3 comprises 14 residues. The germline CDR1 and CDR2 sequences are MNHEY and SVGAGI. Trimming pared 6 bases from V and 0 bases from J, leaving 10 bases between. The CDR3 bases are TGTGCCAGCAGCGCTACCGGGAGCACAGATACGCAGTATTTT. Its translation is CASSATGSTDTQYF.

V is TRBV4-1 and J is TRBJ2-7; D remains ambiguous. From germline, CDR1 is MGHRA and CDR2 YSYEKL. The CDR3 totals 15 residues. The V and J ends lost 4 bases and 1 base respectively, with 14 bases between them. CDR3 region: CASSRLLQMSYEQYF. The CDR3 region has the DNA TGCGCCAGCAGCCGCCTCCTACAGATGTCCTACGAGCAGTACTTC.